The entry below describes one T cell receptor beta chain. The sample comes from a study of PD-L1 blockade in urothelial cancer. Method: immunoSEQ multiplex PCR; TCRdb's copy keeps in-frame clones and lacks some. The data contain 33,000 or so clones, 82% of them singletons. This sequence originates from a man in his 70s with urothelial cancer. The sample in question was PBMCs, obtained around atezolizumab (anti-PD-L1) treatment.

This CDR3 is CASSTIQGAPGQPQHF. The CDR3 region has the DNA TGTGCCAGCAGTACAATACAGGGGGCTCCCGGGCAGCCCCAGCATTTT. This rearrangement joins TRBV28 to TRBJ1-5, with 9 bases aligning to TRBD1. The CDR3 has 16 residues. Germline V gene data show CDR1 as MDHEN and CDR2 as SYDVKM. V shed 5 bases, J shed 7 bases, and the junction held 12 bases outside the gene matches.